The sequence of this T cell receptor (beta chain) was determined in a study of cytomegalovirus exposure and HLA in healthy donors. Study as a whole: The study's early data release held roughly 91 million unique TCRs from HLA-typed donors.

Details on this clone: The antigen is undetermined.

There are 14 residues in the CDR3. The V gene's germline CDR1 is MDHEN and CDR2 SYDVKM. After removal of 6 bases from V and 8 bases from J, the junction contained 10 bases not matched to a gene. The PCR was carried out with 60 Vbeta primers and 13 Jbeta primers. Here immunoSEQ multiplex PCR was the method, and the copy in TCRdb shows in-frame clones only, minus some. Found here are some 87,000 clones, roughly 60% of them singletons; the top ten hold around 5%. The study, taken as a whole, reports: Among TCR beta chains, those listed as cytomegalovirus-associated numbered some 160. Later analysis showed most CMV-associated TCR beta chains appearing HLA-restricted.

The rearrangement links TRBV28 to TRBJ1-2, with 9 bases lining up with TRBD1. The specimen sequenced was PBMCs. The TCR comes from a woman in her 30s in good health and CMV-seropositive. The CDR3 DNA reads TGTGCCAGCAGACGGACAGGGGTCATGGGCGGCTACACCTTC. Its protein is CASRRTGVMGGYTF.